The sequence of this TCR beta chain was determined in a study of PD-L1 blockade in urothelial cancer. The overall study: Males with bladder-origin urothelial cancer constituted about 85% of the 29 patients. Blood samples had a median of 141,255 T cells.

The assay was immunoSEQ multiplex PCR, and TCRdb's table has in-frame clones only and misses some. The sample lists approximately 70,000 clones; less than 90% were seen once. Losses at the gene ends were 1 base for V and 0 bases for J; bases not matched to a gene: 4. The germline gives CDR1 SGHNT, CDR2 YYREEE (reference sequence). The CDR3 is 17 amino acids. This specimen was PBMCs, taken around atezolizumab (anti-PD-L1) treatment. The origin of this receptor is a man in his sixties with urothelial cancer. This chain connects TRBV5-4 to TRBJ2-6; the match to TRBD1 covers 7 bases. CDR3 protein: CASSLRTGTSGANVLTF. CDR3 DNA sequence: TGTGCCAGCAGCTTGAGGACAGGAACCTCTGGGGCCAACGTCCTGACTTTC. The whole variable domain, filled in from reference TRBV5-4 and TRBJ2-6, reads ETGVTQSPTHLIKTRGQQVTLRCSSQSGHNTVSWYQQALGQGPQFIFQYYREEENGRGNFPPRFSGLQFPNYSSELNVNALELDDSALYLCASSLRTGTSGANVLTFGAGSRLTVL.